This entry concerns a single T cell receptor beta chain. The CDR3 is 13 residues long. V dropped 1 base and J dropped 3 bases, with 9 bases sitting between them. Germline loops: CDR1 SQVTM, CDR2 ANQGSEA. This sample stems from a study of shared clonotypes between healthy human individuals. Selected positively for CCR7 and CD45RO-negative, naive CD8 cells excluded terminally differentiated effector memory CD45RA+ cells. This table comes from immunoSEQ multiplex PCR, and its TCRdb copy is limited to in-frame clones, with some not included. The sample lists about 1.9 million clones; over 85% were seen once.

This sequence joins TRBV29-1 and TRBJ1-1; weak D call: TRBD1 (5 bases). The sequencing input was naive CD8+ T cells from PBMCs. The TCR was taken from a man between 18 and 35 years old in good health. Some clones in this sample may be carry-over from other donors' samples. CDR3 amino acids: CSVEGGPDTEAFF. For the CDR3, the DNA is TGCAGCGTTGAAGGGGGCCCAGACACTGAAGCTTTCTTT.